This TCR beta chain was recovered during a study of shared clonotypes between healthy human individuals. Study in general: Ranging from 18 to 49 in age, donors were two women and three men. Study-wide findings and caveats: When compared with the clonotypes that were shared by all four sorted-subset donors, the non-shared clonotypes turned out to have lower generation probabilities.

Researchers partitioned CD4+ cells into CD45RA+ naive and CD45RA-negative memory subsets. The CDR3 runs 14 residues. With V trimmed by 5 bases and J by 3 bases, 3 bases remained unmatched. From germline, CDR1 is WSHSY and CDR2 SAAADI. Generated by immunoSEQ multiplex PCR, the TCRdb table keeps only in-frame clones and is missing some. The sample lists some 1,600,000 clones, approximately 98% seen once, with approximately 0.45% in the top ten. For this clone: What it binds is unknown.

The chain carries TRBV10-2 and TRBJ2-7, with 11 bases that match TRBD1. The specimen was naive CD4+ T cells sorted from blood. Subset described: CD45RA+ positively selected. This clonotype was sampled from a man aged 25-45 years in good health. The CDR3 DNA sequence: TGCGCCAGCAGTACGGACAGGGGGCTCTACGAGCAGTACTTC. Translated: CASSTDRGLYEQYF.